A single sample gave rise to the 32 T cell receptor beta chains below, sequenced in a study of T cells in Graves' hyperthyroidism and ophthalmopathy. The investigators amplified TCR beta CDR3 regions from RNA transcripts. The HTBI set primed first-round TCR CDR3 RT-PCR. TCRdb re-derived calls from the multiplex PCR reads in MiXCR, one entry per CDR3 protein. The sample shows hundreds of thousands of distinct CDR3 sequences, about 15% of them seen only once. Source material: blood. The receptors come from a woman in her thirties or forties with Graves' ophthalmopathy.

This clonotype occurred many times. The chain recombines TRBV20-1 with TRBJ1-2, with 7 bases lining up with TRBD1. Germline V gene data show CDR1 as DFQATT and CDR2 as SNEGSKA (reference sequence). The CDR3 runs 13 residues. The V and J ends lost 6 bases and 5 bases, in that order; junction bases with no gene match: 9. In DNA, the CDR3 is TGCAGTGCCCGGACAGGTCTGATTTATGGCTACACCTTC. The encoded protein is CSARTGLIYGYTF.

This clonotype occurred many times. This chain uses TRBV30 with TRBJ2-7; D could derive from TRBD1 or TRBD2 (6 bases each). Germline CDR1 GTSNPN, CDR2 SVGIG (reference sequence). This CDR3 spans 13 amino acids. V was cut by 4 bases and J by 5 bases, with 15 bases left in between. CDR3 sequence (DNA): TGTGCCTGGACAGGGGAGGCAGGGAACGAGCAGTACTTC. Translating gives CAWTGEAGNEQYF.

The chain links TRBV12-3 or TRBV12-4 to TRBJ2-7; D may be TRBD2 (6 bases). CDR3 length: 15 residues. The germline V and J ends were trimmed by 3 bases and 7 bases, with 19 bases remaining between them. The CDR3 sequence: CASSLSGGAPGEQYF. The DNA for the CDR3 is TGTGCCAGCAGTTTGTCCGGCGGGGCCCCGGGGGAGCAGTACTTC.

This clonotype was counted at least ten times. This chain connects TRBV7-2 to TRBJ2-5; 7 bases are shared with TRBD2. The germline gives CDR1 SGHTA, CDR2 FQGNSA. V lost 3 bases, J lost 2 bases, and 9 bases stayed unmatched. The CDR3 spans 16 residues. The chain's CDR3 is CASSFGGAGVQETQYF. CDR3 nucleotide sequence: TGTGCCAGCAGCTTTGGCGGGGCGGGGGTTCAAGAGACCCAGTACTTC.

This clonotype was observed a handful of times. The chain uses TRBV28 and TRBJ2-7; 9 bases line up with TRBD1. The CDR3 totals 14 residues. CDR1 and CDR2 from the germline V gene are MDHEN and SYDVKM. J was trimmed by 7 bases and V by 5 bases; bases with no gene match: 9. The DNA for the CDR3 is TGTGCCAGCAGTCCGTGGACAGGGGCGGGAGAGCAGTACTTC. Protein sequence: CASSPWTGAGEQYF.

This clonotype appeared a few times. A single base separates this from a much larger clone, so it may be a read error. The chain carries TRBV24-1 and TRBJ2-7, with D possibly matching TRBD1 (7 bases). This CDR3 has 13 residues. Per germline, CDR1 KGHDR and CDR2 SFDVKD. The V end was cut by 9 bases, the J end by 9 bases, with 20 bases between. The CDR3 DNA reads TGTGCCACCTCCTGGGGGGACAGCCGCGGGCAGTACTTC. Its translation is CATSWGDSRGQYF.

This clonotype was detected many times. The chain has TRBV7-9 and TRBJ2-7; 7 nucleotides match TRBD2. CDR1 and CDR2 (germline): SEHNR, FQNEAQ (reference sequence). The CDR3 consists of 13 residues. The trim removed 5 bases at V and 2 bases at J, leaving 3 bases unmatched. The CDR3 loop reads CASSPLAAYEQYF. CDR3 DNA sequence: TGTGCCAGCAGCCCCCTAGCGGCCTACGAGCAGTACTTC.

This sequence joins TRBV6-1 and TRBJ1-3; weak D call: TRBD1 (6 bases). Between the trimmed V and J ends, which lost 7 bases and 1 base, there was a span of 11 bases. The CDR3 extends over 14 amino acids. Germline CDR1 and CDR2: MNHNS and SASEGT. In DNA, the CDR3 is TGTGCCAGCACCCAAGGGGGATCTGGAAACACCATATATTTT. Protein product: CASTQGGSGNTIYF.

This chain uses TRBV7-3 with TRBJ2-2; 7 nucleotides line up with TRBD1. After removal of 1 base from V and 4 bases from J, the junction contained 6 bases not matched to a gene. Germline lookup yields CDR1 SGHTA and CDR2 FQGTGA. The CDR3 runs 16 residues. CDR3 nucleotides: TGTGCCAGCAGCTTAAAGGGACAGTGTATCACCGGGGAGCTGTTTTTT. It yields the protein CASSLKGQCITGELFF.

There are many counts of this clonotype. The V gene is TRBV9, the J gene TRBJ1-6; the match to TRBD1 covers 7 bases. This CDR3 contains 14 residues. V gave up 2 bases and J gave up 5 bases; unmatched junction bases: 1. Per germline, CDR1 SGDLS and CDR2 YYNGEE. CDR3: CASSVGTDNSPLHF. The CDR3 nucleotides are TGTGCCAGCAGCGTCGGGACAGATAATTCACCCCTCCACTTT.

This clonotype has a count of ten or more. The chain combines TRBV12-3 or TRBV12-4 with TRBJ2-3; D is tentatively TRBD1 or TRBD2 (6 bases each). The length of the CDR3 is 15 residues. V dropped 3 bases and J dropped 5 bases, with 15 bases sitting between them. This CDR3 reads CASSLGGVSLDTQYF. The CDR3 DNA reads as TGTGCCAGCAGTTTGGGGGGCGTATCGTTAGATACGCAGTATTTT.

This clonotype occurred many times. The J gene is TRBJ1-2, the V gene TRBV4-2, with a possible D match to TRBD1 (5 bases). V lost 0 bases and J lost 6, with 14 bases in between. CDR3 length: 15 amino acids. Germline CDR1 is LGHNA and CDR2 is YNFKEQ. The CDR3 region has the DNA TGTGCCAGCAGCCAAGATCGTCAGGGCGGGGATGGCTACACCTTC. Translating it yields CASSQDRQGGDGYTF.

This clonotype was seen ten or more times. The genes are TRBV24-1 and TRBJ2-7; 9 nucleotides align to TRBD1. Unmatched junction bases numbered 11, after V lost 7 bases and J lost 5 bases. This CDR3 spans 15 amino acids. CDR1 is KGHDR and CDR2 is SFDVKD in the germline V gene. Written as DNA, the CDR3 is TGTGCCACCAGCGATGGTGGGACAGGGAACGACGAGCAGTACTTC. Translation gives CATSDGGTGNDEQYF.

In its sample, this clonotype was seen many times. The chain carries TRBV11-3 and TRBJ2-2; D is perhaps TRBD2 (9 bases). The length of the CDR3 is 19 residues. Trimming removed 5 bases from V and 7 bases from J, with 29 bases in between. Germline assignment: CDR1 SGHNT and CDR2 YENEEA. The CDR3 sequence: CASSHGQGRSSGRIGELFF. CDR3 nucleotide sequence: TGTGCCAGCAGCCACGGACAGGGAAGAAGTAGCGGGAGAATCGGGGAGCTGTTTTTT.

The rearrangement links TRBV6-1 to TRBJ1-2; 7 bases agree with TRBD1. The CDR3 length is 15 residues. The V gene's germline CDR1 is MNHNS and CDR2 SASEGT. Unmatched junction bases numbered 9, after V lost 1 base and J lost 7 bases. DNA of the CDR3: TGTGCCAGCAGTGAAGGGGCAGGGGGGAGTTCTGGCTACACCTTC. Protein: CASSEGAGGSSGYTF.

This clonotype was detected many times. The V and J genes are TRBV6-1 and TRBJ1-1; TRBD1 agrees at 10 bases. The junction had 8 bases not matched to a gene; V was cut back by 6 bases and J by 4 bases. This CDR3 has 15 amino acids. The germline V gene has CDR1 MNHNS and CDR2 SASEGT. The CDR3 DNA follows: TGTGCCAGCAGCAGGGACAGGGGAGTGGGCACTGAAGCTTTCTTT. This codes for CASSRDRGVGTEAFF.

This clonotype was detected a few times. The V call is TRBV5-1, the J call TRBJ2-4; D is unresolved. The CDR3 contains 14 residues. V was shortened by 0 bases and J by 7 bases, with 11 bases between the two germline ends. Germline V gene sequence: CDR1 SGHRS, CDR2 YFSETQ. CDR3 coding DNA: TGCGCCAGCAGCTTGGATGGCAGGCAGAACATTCAGTACTTC. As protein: CASSLDGRQNIQYF.

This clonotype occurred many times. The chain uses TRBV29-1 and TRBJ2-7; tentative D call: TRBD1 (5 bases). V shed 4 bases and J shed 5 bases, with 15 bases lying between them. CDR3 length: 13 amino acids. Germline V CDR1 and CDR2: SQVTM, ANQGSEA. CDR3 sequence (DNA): TGCAGCGTTGGCAGGGCGGCCAGGGACGAGCAGTACTTC. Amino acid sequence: CSVGRAARDEQYF.

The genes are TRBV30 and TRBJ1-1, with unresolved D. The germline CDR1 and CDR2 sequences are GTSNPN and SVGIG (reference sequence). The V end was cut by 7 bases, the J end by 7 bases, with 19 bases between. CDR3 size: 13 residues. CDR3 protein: CASSPGGKGEAFF. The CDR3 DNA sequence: TGTGCCTCCTCCCCGGGCGGGAAGGGTGAAGCTTTCTTT.

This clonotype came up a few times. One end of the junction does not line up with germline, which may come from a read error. CDR3 coding DNA: TGCAGCGCTAGAGATCTCGTAGGGAACACTGAAGCTTTCTTT. Residues: CSARDLVGNTEAFF. V and J are TRBV20-1 and TRBJ1-1; the D is unclear. Germline V gene data show CDR1 as DFQATT and CDR2 as SNEGSKA (reference sequence). This CDR3 has 14 amino acids.

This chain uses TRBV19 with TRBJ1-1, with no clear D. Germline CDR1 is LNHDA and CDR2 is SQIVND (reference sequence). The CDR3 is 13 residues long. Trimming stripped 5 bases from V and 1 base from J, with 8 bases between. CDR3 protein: CASSRNRNTEAFF. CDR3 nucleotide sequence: TGTGCCAGTAGTCGTAACAGGAACACTGAAGCTTTCTTT. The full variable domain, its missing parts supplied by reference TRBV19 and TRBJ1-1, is DGGITQSPKYLFRKEGQNVTLSCEQNLNHDAMYWYRQDPGQGLRLIYYSQIVNDFQKGDIAEGYSVSREKKESFPLTVTSAQKNPTAFYLCASSRNRNTEAFFGQGTRLTVV.

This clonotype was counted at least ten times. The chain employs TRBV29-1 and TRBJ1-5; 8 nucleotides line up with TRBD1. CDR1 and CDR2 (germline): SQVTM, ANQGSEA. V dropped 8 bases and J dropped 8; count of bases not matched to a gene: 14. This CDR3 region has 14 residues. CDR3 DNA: TGCAGCCCACAGGGGGGGGTTGCTGTTGAGCCCCAGCATTTT. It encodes CSPQGGVAVEPQHF. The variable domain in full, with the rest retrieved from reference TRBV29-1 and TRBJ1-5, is SAVISQKPSRDICQRGTSLTIQCQVDSQVTMMFWYRQQPGQSLTLIATANQGSEATYESGFVIDKFPISRPNLTFSTLTVSNMSPEDSSIYLCSPQGGVAVEPQHFGDGTRLSIL.

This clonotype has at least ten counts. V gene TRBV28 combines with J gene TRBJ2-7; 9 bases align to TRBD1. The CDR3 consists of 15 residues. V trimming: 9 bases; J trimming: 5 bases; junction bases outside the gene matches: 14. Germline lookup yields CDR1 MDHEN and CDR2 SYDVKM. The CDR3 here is CASCSGQGLQDEQYF. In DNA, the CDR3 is TGTGCCAGTTGCTCCGGACAGGGGCTCCAAGACGAGCAGTACTTC.

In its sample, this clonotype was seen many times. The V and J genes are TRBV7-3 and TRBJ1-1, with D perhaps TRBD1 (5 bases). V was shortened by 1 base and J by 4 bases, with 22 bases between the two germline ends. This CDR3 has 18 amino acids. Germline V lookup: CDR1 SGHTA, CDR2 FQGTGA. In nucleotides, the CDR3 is TGTGCCAGCAGCTTAAGGCCCTTACGGGGGGGTTCGATCACTGAAGCTTTCTTT. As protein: CASSLRPLRGGSITEAFF.

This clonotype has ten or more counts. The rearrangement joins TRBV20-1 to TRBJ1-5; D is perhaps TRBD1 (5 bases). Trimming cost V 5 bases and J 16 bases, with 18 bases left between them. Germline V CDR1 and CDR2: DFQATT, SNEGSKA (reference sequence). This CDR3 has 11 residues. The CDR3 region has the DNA TGCAGTGCTGCCTACCCTGGGACCTTTCATTTT. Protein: CSAAYPGTFHF.

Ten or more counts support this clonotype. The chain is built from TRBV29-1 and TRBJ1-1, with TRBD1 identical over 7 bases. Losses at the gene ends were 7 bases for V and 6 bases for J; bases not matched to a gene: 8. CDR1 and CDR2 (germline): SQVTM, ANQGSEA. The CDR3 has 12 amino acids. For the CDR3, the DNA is TGCAGCGGAACGCAGGGGGGGGCTGAAGCTTTCTTT. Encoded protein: CSGTQGGAEAFF.

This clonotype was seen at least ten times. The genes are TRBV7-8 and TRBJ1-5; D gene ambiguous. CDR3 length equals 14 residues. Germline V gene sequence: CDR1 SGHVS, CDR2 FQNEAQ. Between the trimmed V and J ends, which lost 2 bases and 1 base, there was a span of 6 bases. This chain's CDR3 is CASSLLTSNQPQHF. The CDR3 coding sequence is TGTGCCAGCAGCTTACTCACAAGCAATCAGCCCCAGCATTTT.

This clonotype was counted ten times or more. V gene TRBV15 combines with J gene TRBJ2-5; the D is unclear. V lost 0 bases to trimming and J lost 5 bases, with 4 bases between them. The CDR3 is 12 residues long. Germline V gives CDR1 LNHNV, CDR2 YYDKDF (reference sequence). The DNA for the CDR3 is TGTGCCACCAGCAGAGATAGCGAGACCCAGTACTTC. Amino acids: CATSRDSETQYF.

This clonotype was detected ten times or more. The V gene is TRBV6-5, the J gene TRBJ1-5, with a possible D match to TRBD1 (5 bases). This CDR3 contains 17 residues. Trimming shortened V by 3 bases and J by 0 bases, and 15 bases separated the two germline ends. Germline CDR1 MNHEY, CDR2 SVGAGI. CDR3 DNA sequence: TGTGCCAGCAGTTATGATATGACAGTGAATAGCAATCAGCCCCAGCATTTT. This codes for CASSYDMTVNSNQPQHF.

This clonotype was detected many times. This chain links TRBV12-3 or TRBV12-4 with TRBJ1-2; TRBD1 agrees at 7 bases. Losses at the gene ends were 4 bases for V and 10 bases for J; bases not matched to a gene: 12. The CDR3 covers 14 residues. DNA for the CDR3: TGTGCCAGCAGTTCCGACAGACAGGGAATGGACTACACCTTC. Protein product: CASSSDRQGMDYTF.

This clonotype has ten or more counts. CDR3 in DNA: TGTGCCAGCAGCTCCCCCCTTGGGCGGGTCGATCAGCCCCAGCATTTT. Its protein product is CASSSPLGRVDQPQHF. The chain is built from TRBV11-2 and TRBJ1-5; D is uncertain. The V end lost 4 bases, the J end lost 5 bases, and 18 bases lay between the germline ends. CDR3 length: 16 amino acids. The germline gives CDR1 SGHAT, CDR2 FQNNGV.

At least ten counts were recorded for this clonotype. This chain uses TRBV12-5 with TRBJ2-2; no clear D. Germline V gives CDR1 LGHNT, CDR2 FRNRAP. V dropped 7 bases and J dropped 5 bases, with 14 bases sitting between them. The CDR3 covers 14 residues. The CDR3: CASAFGATTGELFF. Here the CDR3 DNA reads TGTGCTAGTGCCTTTGGAGCAACGACCGGGGAGCTGTTTTTT.